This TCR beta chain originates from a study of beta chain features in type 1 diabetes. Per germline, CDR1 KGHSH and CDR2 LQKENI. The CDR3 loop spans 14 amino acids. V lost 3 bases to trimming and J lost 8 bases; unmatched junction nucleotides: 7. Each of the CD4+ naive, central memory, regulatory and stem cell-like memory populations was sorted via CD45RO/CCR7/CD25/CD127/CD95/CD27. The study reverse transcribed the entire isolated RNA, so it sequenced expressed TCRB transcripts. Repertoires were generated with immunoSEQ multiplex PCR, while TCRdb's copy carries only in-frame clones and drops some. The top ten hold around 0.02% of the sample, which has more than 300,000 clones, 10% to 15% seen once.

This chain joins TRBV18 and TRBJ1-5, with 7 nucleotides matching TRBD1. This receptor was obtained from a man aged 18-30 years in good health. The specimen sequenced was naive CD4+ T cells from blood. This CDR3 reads CASSPGTVDEPQHF. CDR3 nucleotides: TGTGCCAGCTCACCCGGGACAGTTGATGAGCCCCAGCATTTT.